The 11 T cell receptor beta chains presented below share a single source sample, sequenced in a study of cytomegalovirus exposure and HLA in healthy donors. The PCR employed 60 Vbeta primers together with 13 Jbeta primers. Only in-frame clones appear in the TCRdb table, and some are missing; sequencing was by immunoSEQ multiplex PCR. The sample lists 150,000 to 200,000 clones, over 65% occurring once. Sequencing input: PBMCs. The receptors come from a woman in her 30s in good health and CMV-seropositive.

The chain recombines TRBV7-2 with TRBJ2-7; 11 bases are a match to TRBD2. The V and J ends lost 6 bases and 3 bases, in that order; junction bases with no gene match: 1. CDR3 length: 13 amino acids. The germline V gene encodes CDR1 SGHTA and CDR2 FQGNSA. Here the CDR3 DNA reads TGTGCCAGCAGGGGACTAGCGGACTACGAGCAGTACTTC. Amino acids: CASRGLADYEQYF.

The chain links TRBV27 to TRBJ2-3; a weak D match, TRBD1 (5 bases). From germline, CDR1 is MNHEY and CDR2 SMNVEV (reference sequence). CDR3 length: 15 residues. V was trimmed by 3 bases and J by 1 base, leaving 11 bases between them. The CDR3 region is CASSFLGVGTDTQYF. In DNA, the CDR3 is TGTGCCAGCAGTTTTCTAGGGGTCGGCACAGATACGCAGTATTTT.

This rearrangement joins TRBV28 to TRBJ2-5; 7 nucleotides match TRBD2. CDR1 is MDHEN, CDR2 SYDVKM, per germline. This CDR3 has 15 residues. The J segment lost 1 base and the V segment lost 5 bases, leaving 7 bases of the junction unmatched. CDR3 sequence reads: CASSPSLAAQETQYF. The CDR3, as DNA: TGTGCCAGCAGTCCCTCCCTAGCGGCCCAAGAGACCCAGTACTTC.

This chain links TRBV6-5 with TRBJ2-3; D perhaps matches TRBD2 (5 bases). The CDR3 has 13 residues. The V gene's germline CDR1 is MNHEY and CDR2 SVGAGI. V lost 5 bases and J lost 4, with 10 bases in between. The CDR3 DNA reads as TGTGCCAGCAGTCGAGGAGGCGCAGATACGCAGTATTTT. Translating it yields CASSRGGADTQYF.

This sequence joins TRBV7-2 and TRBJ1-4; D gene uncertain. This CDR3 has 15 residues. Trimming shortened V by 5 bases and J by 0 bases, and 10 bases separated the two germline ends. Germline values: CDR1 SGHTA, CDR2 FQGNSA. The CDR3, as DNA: TGTGCCAGCAGCACTTCTGCCACAACTAATGAAAAACTGTTTTTT. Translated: CASSTSATTNEKLFF.

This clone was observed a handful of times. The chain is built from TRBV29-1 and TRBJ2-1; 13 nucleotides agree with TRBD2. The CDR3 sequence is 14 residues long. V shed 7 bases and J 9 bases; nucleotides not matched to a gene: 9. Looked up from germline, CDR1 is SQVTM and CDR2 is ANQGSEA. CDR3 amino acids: CSASGTSGTSEQFF. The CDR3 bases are TGCAGCGCATCAGGGACTAGCGGGACCAGTGAGCAGTTCTTC.

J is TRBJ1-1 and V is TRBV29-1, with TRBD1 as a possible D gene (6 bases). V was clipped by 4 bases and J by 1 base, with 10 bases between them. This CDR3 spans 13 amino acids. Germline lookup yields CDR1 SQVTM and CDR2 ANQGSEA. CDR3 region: CSVVRGANTEAFF. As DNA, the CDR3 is TGCAGCGTTGTACGGGGGGCGAACACTGAAGCTTTCTTT. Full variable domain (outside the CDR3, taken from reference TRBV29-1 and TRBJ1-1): SAVISQKPSRDICQRGTSLTIQCQVDSQVTMMFWYRQQPGQSLTLIATANQGSEATYESGFVIDKFPISRPNLTFSTLTVSNMSPEDSSIYLCSVVRGANTEAFFGQGTRLTVV.

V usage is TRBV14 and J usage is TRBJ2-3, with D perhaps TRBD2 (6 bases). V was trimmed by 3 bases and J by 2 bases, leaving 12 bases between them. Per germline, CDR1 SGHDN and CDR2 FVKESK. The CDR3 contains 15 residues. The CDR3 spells CASSHRDFSTDTQYF. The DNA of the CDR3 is TGTGCCAGCAGCCACCGGGACTTCTCCACAGATACGCAGTATTTT.

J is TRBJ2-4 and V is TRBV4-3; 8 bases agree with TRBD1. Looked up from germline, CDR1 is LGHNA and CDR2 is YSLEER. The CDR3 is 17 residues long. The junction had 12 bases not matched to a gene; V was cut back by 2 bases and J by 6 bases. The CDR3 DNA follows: TGCGCCAGCAGCCAAAATGCCCCCTCCGGGACAGGAAACATTCAGTACTTC. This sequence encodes CASSQNAPSGTGNIQYF.

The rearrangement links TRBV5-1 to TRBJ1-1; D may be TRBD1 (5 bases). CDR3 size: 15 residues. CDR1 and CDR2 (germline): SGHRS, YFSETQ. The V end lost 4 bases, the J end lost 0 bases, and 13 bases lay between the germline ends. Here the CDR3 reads CASSAMGGMNTEAFF. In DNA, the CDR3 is TGCGCCAGCAGCGCGATGGGGGGGATGAACACTGAAGCTTTCTTT.

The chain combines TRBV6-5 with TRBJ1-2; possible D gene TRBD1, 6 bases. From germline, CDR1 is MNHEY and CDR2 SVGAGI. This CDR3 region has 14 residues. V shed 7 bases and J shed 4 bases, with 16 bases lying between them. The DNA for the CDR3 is TGTGCCAGCAAGTCGGACAGAAATAGCTATGGCTACACCTTC. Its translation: CASKSDRNSYGYTF.